Given below is one T cell receptor beta chain in context. Its antigen target is currently unknown. Qualities for individual bases were not recorded, and no much larger clone is one base off. In this study, sorted CD4+ and CD8+ T cells from the blood of healthy subjects and of severe aplastic anemia patients had their TCR repertoires deep-sequenced. Ficoll-Paque density gradient centrifugation was used to isolate peripheral blood mononuclear cells. Before DNA extraction, CD4+ and CD8+ T cells were sorted by FACS or by magnetic beads. From the germline V gene (reference sequence), CDR1 is LNHDA and CDR2 is SQIVND. The CDR3 spans 17 residues, from the cysteine through the phenylalanine. Left in the record is the CDR3 DNA by itself, 51 bases read in frame from the first base. Trimming costs V 1 base and J 6 bases, and their ends lie 21 bases apart. Genomic DNA served as template for TCR beta VDJ combination and CDR3 sequence profiling. An Illumina HiSeq 2000 was used for TCR repertoire sequencing. The paper's processing steps were these. TRBV/TRBJ rearrangement plots, CDR3 size and DJ length profiles, and Simpson's diversity index were used to assess repertoires. The most abundant DNA sequence in the deep sequencing data was defined as the immunodominant clone. CDR3 amino acid sequences were screened for sharing across subjects and compared with published repertoires and the VDJdb database. The raw public reads went through TCRdb reprocessing: fastp at Q25, MiXCR clone calling, in-frame beta chains kept. Rows matching on CDR3 protein sequence are summarized as one entry with the most common DNA and genes. The V and J calls reflect TCRdb's pipeline rather than the authors' work. This sample has around 170,000 distinct CDR3 sequences in its table, and about 64% of those were observed once. The ten largest clones capture roughly 42% of the sample.

This sample is drawn from a study of CD8+CD57+ T cells in acquired aplastic anemia (dated by TCRdb to 2016 to 2019). Context from the whole study: Extracted DNA from sorted CD4+ and CD8+ cells averaged approximately 3 ug, ranging from roughly 0.17 to 30 ug. Mean read counts for healthy donor samples were roughly 10 million for CD4+ cells and roughly 12 million for CD8+ cells.

The paper as a whole reports these results and caveats: No significant difference in CD8+ Simpson's diversity was found between patients and healthy controls (P=0.060). Although some 28 CD8+ CDR3 sequences were shared by patients and controls, these sequences appeared highly expressed in patients and within the immunodominant clones of patients.

Recombination connected TRBV19 to TRBJ1-1, and possibly TRBD1, on 6 matching bases. The sequence was collected from a human donor in good health. Sequences were obtained from sorted CD4+, CD8+, or CD8+CD57+ T cells (not recorded which) from PBMCs. The CDR3 protein sequence reads: CASSIGKAAGGGAEAFF. The DNA sequence reads TGTGCCAGTAGTATAGGTAAGGCGGCCGGCGGGGGCGCTGAAGCTTTCTTT.